This T cell receptor (beta chain) was observed in a study of cytomegalovirus exposure and HLA in healthy donors. Across the study: A preliminary data release comprised tens of millions of unique TCRs obtained from HLA-typed donors. The study's findings and limits: Later analysis identified 16,951 TCR beta sequences associated with HLA alleles, using a false discovery rate threshold of 0.05. As was reported, the classifier diagnosed cytomegalovirus status with high specificity and sensitivity.

About this clone itself: Its antigen is currently unknown.

Germline values: CDR1 LNHNV, CDR2 YYDKDF (reference sequence). V shed 7 bases and J 5 bases; nucleotides not matched to a gene: 9. The CDR3 covers 14 residues. The PCR used 60 Vbeta and 13 Jbeta primers. Clones were sequenced by immunoSEQ multiplex PCR, and TCRdb holds only the in-frame ones, with some missing. The table includes about 120,000 clones, 83% detected once. Sequencing was done on a sample of PBMCs. This sequence joins TRBV15 and TRBJ2-3, with TRBD2 identical over 7 bases. The origin of this receptor is a man aged 18 to 30 in good health and CMV-seropositive. The chain's CDR3 is CATTRHRGEDTQYF. In nucleotides, the CDR3 is TGTGCCACCACCAGGCACCGGGGGGAAGATACGCAGTATTTT. The full variable domain, rest sourced from reference TRBV15 and TRBJ2-3, is DAMVIQNPRYQVTQFGKPVTLSCSQTLNHNVMYWYQQKSSQAPKLLFHYYDKDFNNEADTPDNFQSRRPNTSFCFLDIRSPGLGDTAMYLCATTRHRGEDTQYFGPGTRLTVL.